The clone carrying this T cell receptor (beta chain) was seen many times. What it binds is unknown. The data were obtained in a study of T cells in Graves' hyperthyroidism and ophthalmopathy. Turning to the study itself: Upon initial diagnosis and before any treatment, peripheral blood was collected. Study-level findings and limits: Blood samples included most of the expanded thyroid clonotypes exceeding 0.001.

V gave up 5 bases and J gave up 7 bases, with 14 bases separating them. The germline V gene encodes CDR1 MNHNS and CDR2 SASEGT. The CDR3 is 13 residues long. Patients were excluded because of uncontrolled infection, other autoimmune disease, pregnancy or lactation. The TCR beta CDR3 regions underwent amplification using RNA transcripts as the source. Primed by the HTBI set, a first-round RT-PCR was run on the TCR CDR3. TCRdb redid the calling of the multiplex PCR reads with MiXCR, one entry per CDR3 protein. The table has fewer than 900,000 distinct CDR3 sequences, over 15% seen once. The sequence was obtained from a woman in her 50s with Graves' hyperthyroidism that later progressed to Graves' ophthalmopathy. This chain links TRBV6-1 with TRBJ1-1; tentatively, D is TRBD1 (6 bases). The sequenced material came from blood. CDR3 amino acids: CASSIGQYLEAFF. For the CDR3, the DNA is TGTGCCAGCAGTATTGGACAGTATCTTGAAGCTTTCTTT.